This T cell receptor (beta chain) was sequenced during a study of cytomegalovirus exposure and HLA in healthy donors. The V segment lost 3 bases and the J segment 0 bases; nucleotides outside the gene matches: 10. Germline CDR1 is SGHNT and CDR2 is YYREEE (reference sequence). The length of the CDR3 is 17 residues. Both 60 Vbeta primers and 13 Jbeta primers went into the PCR. Sequencing was performed with immunoSEQ multiplex PCR; in TCRdb, only in-frame clones are kept and a portion is missing. The sample includes roughly 150,000 clones, more than 75% of them seen just once. The receptor was isolated from a girl between 5 and 17 years old in good health and CMV-seropositive. Sequenced sample: PBMCs. The rearrangement uses TRBV5-4 and TRBJ1-1; 8 bases line up with TRBD1. CDR3: CASSSGQGRSMNTEAFF. CDR3 nucleotides: TGTGCCAGCAGCTCAGGACAGGGTAGGTCCATGAACACTGAAGCTTTCTTT.